This TCR beta chain was recorded in a study of blood T cells in healthy people across ages. Study-level results: Age brought a roughly linear fall in TCR beta diversity measured per million T cells.

Concerning this clonotype itself: Its antigen remains unknown.

The sample, around 9.9 milliliters of peripheral blood, was drawn from each donor. A second roughly 6 to 12 cycle PCR used barcoded and J-beta primers. Every sample returned 3 million or more CDR3-containing paired-end reads. TCRdb fed the 5' RACE reads into MiXCR, producing one record per CDR3 protein. The repertoire holds about 1,500,000 distinct CDR3 sequences, with under 30% as singletons. Germline lookup yields CDR1 DFQATT and CDR2 SNEGSKA (reference sequence). This CDR3 region has 14 residues. The V gene lost 6 bases and the J gene lost 4 bases, with 16 bases spanning the gap. The rearrangement links TRBV20-1 to TRBJ2-1; D is perhaps TRBD1 (6 bases). The material sequenced was blood. The sequence came from a woman aged 25 to 39 in good health. The CDR3 bases are TGCAGTGCCAGGGGTCAGCCTAAGTACAATGAGCAGTTCTTC. It codes for CSARGQPKYNEQFF.